This passage covers 22 T cell receptor beta chains from one sample sequenced in a study of cytomegalovirus exposure and HLA in healthy donors (dated by TCRdb to 2016 to 2017). Library construction relied on the immunoSEQ multiplex PCR assay. A mixture of 60 forward primers for TCR Vbeta segments and 13 reverse primers for TCR Jbeta segments was used in the multiplex PCR. The table was pulled from immuneACCESS by TCRdb, which kept in-frame rearrangements only. Such tables lose some clones; where checked, under half of the loss comes from unresolved V genes, and the rest has no known cause. In all, the sample holds roughly 130,000 clones, and around 59% of those were seen once. Less than 2% of the sample is taken by the ten largest. Sequenced input: PBMCs. The receptors originated from a male donor in good health and CMV-seronegative.

As regards this clone: This specimen includes other DNA sequences encoding the same CDR3. The chain couples TRBV9 to TRBJ1-5, with a weak D call TRBD1 (6 bases). The V end lost 0 bases, the J end lost 4 bases, and 8 bases lay between the germline ends. The CDR3 is 14 residues long. The germline gives CDR1 SGDLS, CDR2 YYNGEE. CDR3 nucleotides: TGTGCCAGCAGCGTAGGGACAGAAAATCAGCCCCAGCATTTT. Protein product: CASSVGTENQPQHF. The whole variable domain, remainder taken from reference TRBV9 and TRBJ1-5, is DSGVTQTPKHLITATGQRVTLRCSPRSGDLSVYWYQQSLDQGLQFLIQYYNGEERAKGNILERFSAQQFPDLHSELNLSSLELGDSALYFCASSVGTENQPQHFGDGTRLSIL.

J is TRBJ1-1 and V is TRBV28; tentatively, D is TRBD1 (6 bases). V lost 7 bases to trimming and J lost 12 bases, with 21 bases between them. This CDR3 spans 13 amino acids. Germline V gene lookup returns CDR1 MDHEN and CDR2 SYDVKM. CDR3 region: CASKAGAPRGSFF. CDR3 nucleotide sequence: TGTGCCAGCAAAGCGGGGGCCCCTAGAGGATCTTTCTTT.

The V and J genes are TRBV6-5 and TRBJ2-7; 7 bases are a match to TRBD2. V lost 0 bases, J lost 3 bases, and 5 bases stayed unmatched. This CDR3 spans 15 amino acids. Per germline, CDR1 MNHEY and CDR2 SVGAGI. This CDR3 is CASSYSTSRHYEQYF. The CDR3 nucleotides read TGTGCCAGCAGTTACTCGACTAGCAGACACTACGAGCAGTACTTC.

CDR3 amino acids: CASIRASGVTYEQYF. The CDR3 DNA reads as TGTGCCAGCATACGGGCTAGCGGGGTTACCTACGAGCAGTACTTC. V and J are TRBV13 and TRBJ2-7, with TRBD2 matching over 9 bases. V lost 7 bases, J lost 2 bases, and 9 bases stayed unmatched. CDR3 length: 15 amino acids. CDR1 and CDR2 (germline): PRHDT, FYEKMQ (reference sequence).

V and J are TRBV2 and TRBJ2-3; D ambiguous. V was cut by 3 bases and J by 6 bases, with 10 bases left in between. In germline, CDR1 is SNHLY, CDR2 FYNNEI. The CDR3 has 13 amino acids. The CDR3 is CASSEGSRDTQYF. The CDR3 DNA is TGTGCCAGCAGTGAGGGCAGTAGGGATACGCAGTATTTT.

This clone has more than one count but fewer than ten. This chain connects TRBV19 to TRBJ1-6; D may be TRBD1 (6 bases). Germline V CDR1 and CDR2: LNHDA, SQIVND (reference sequence). The germline V and J ends were trimmed by 6 bases and 8 bases, with 14 bases remaining between them. The CDR3 is 14 residues long. The CDR3 region has the DNA TGTGCCAGTAGGGACAGCGGGGGGGATTCACCCCTCCACTTT. This sequence encodes CASRDSGGDSPLHF.

The genes are TRBV4-1 and TRBJ2-2; D gene ambiguous. CDR3 length equals 13 residues. The germline gives CDR1 MGHRA, CDR2 YSYEKL. V was trimmed by 1 base and J by 8 bases, leaving 8 bases between them. CDR3 loop: CASSQVVGGELFF. The DNA for the CDR3 is TGCGCCAGCAGCCAAGTGGTCGGGGGGGAGCTGTTTTTT.

The gene calls are TRBV5-6 and TRBJ1-2; 10 bases are shared with TRBD1. The CDR3 consists of 14 residues. V dropped 5 bases and J dropped 3; count of bases not matched to a gene: 4. Germline CDR1 SGHDT, CDR2 YYEEEE. CDR3 in amino acids: CASRRTGGDYGYTF. The CDR3 DNA reads as TGTGCCAGCAGGAGGACAGGGGGGGACTATGGCTACACCTTC.

The chain couples TRBV19 to TRBJ2-7; 8 positions match TRBD1. Trimming took 5 bases from V and 4 from J; bases not matched to a gene: 10. Germline CDR1 and CDR2: LNHDA and SQIVND (reference sequence). The CDR3 covers 15 residues. The CDR3 bases are TGTGCCAGTAGTCTCATACAGGGGGAGGCTTACGAGCAGTACTTC. It codes for CASSLIQGEAYEQYF.

The J gene is TRBJ2-7, the V gene TRBV5-6, with 8 bases identical to TRBD2. J gave up 6 bases and V 2 bases, and 13 bases lay outside the gene matches. This CDR3 is built from 16 residues. Germline CDR1 reads SGHDT; CDR2 reads YYEEEE. Here the CDR3 reads CASSLASGLGLVEQYF. Written as DNA, the CDR3 is TGTGCCAGCAGCTTAGCATCGGGACTAGGGTTAGTCGAGCAGTACTTC.

This clone was observed once. The chain recombines TRBV7-3 with TRBJ2-7, with TRBD2 matching over 9 bases. This CDR3 region has 15 residues. V lost 1 base to trimming and J lost 3 bases; unmatched junction nucleotides: 4. The V gene's germline CDR1 is SGHTA and CDR2 FQGTGA. DNA for the CDR3: TGTGCCAGCAGCTTAATGGCGGGGGGGATCTACGAGCAGTACTTC. As protein: CASSLMAGGIYEQYF. The entire variable domain, with the rest obtained from reference TRBV7-3 and TRBJ2-7, is as follows: GAGVSQTPSNKVTEKGKYVELRCDPISGHTALYWYRQSLGQGPEFLIYFQGTGAADDSGLPNDRFFAVRPEGSVSTLKIQRTERGDSAVYLCASSLMAGGIYEQYFGPGTRLTVT.

The chain combines TRBV7-9 with TRBJ2-5, with TRBD2 matching 9 bases. Judging by the DNA end, TRBJ2-7 fits better; the J call may be wrong. Germline V gene sequence: CDR1 SEHNR, CDR2 FQNEAQ (reference sequence). This CDR3 has 17 amino acids. DNA for the CDR3: TGTGCCAGCAGCTTGGGGTCTAGCGGGACTAGCTCCTACGAGCAGTACTTC. Translating gives CASSLGSSGTSSYEQYF.

The chain links TRBV7-9 to TRBJ2-4; 9 nucleotides match TRBD1. The CDR3 has 19 residues. Germline assignment: CDR1 SEHNR and CDR2 FQNEAQ (reference sequence). The V and J ends lost 5 bases and 0 bases, in that order; junction bases with no gene match: 14. As DNA, the CDR3 is TGTGCCAGCAGCCCCCGGACAGGGGCATACGATCTAGCCAAAAACATTCAGTACTTC. Its protein is CASSPRTGAYDLAKNIQYF.

V usage is TRBV11-2 and J usage is TRBJ2-2; D call uncertain. Trimming removed 6 bases at V and 3 bases at J, with 8 bases between. CDR1 and CDR2 from the germline V gene are SGHAT and FQNNGV. The CDR3 is 13 amino acids. CDR3 loop: CASSREHTGELFF. The CDR3 nucleotides are TGTGCCAGCAGTAGAGAGCACACCGGGGAGCTGTTTTTT. The whole variable domain, filled in from reference TRBV11-2 and TRBJ2-2, reads EAGVAQSPRYKIIEKRQSVAFWCNPISGHATLYWYQQILGQGPKLLIQFQNNGVVDDSQLPKDRFSAERLKGVDSTLKIQPAKLEDSAVYLCASSREHTGELFFGEGSRLTVL.

The gene calls are TRBV4-3 and TRBJ1-6; the D gene is possibly TRBD1 (6 bases). V lost 1 base and J 9 bases, leaving 19 bases between the germline ends. Germline CDR1 and CDR2: LGHNA and YSLEER. The CDR3 loop spans 17 amino acids. CDR3 coding DNA: TGCGCCAGCAGCCAAGTGGATCCCACAGGGACGGGTTCACCCCTCCACTTT. Translating it yields CASSQVDPTGTGSPLHF.

This sequence joins TRBV13 and TRBJ2-7; 9 bases map to TRBD1. This CDR3 spans 14 amino acids. The V gene end was trimmed by 4 bases and the J gene end by 4 bases; junction bases not matched to a gene: 5. Germline loops: CDR1 PRHDT, CDR2 FYEKMQ (reference sequence). CDR3 nucleotides: TGTGCCAGCAGCTCCCGGGACAGGGTATACGAGCAGTACTTC. Translating it yields CASSSRDRVYEQYF.

The sample holds a few counts of this clone. The J gene is TRBJ1-1, the V gene TRBV18; tentatively, D is TRBD1 (6 bases). There are 15 residues in the CDR3. V lost 4 bases, J lost 1 base, and 13 bases lay in between. CDR1 KGHSH and CDR2 LQKENI come from the germline V gene. This chain's CDR3 is CASSLQGGGNTEAFF. CDR3 DNA: TGTGCCAGCTCACTACAGGGCGGAGGGAACACTGAAGCTTTCTTT.

V is TRBV7-8 and J is TRBJ2-7; D uncertain. This CDR3 is built from 12 residues. The V end was cut by 0 bases, the J end by 4 bases, with 4 bases between. The germline gives CDR1 SGHVS, CDR2 FQNEAQ. The CDR3 sequence is CASSLAQYEQYF. DNA for the CDR3: TGTGCCAGCAGCTTAGCGCAGTACGAGCAGTACTTC.

In this sample, this clone turned up once. This chain uses TRBV23-1 with TRBJ2-5, with a possible D match to TRBD1 (6 bases). TRBV23-1 is reported as an ORF; its role is uncertain. CDR3 length: 16 amino acids. Trimming shortened V by 8 bases and J by 7 bases, and 26 bases separated the two germline ends. CDR3 in DNA: TGCGCCAGCGGGCCGGTTTCCAGGGGCCGCCGGGGGACCCAGTACTTC. This codes for CASGPVSRGRRGTQYF.

As concerns this clone: The junction differs from germline at one of its ends, possibly a read error. This CDR3 is also generated by other DNA sequences in the sample. J is TRBJ2-3 and V is TRBV9; D uncertain. This CDR3 is built from 11 residues. Germline CDR1 and CDR2: SGDLS and YYNGEE. Here the CDR3 DNA reads TGTGCCAGCAGCCACACAGATACGCAGTATTTC. Translation: CASSHTDTQYF.

J is TRBJ1-2 and V is TRBV19, with 7 bases matching TRBD1. The V gene's germline CDR1 is LNHDA and CDR2 SQIVND (reference sequence). The CDR3 has 15 amino acids. V lost 6 bases and J lost 6; bases outside the gene matches: 13. The CDR3 reads CASRPGGTGADGYTF. The CDR3 DNA reads as TGTGCCAGTAGGCCCGGGGGCACAGGGGCAGATGGCTACACCTTC.

The V call is TRBV6-5, the J call TRBJ1-1, with D unresolved. The CDR3 consists of 11 residues. The germline V gene encodes CDR1 MNHEY and CDR2 SVGAGI. Trimming stripped 2 bases from V and 8 bases from J, with 6 bases between. In DNA form, the CDR3 reads TGTGCCAGCAGTTACGGAGGCGAAGCTTTCTTT. Protein sequence: CASSYGGEAFF.